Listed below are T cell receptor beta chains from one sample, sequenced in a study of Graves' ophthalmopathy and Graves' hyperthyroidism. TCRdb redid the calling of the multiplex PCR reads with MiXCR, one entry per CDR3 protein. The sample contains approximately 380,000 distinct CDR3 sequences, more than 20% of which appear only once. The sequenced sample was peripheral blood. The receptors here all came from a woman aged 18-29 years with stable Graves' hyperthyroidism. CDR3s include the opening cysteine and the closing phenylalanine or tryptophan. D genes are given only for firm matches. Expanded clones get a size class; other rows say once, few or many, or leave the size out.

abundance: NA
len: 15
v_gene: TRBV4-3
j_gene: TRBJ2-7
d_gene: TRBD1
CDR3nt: TGCGCCAGCAGCCCGTCCGGGACAGGGGGGAACGAGCAGTACTTC
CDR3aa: CASSPSGTGGNEQYF

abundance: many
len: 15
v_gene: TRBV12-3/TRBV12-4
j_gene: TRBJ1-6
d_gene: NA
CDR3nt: TGTGCCAGCAGTTCCCTAGGCGGGTATCATTCACCCCTCCACTTT
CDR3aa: CASSSLGGYHSPLHF

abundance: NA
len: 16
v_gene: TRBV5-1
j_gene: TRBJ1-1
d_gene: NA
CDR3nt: TGCGCCAGCAGCTTGCCGGCTTTTACGGGGAACGCTGAGGCTTTCTTT
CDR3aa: CASSLPAFTGNAEAFF

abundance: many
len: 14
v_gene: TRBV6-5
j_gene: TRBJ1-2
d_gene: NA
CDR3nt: TGTGCCAGCAGTTCGGGTACACAGGGAGGGGGCTACACCTTC
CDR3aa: CASSSGTQGGGYTF

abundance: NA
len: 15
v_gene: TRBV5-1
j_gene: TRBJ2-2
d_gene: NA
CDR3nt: TGCGCCAGCAGCTGGGCGGATACGAACACCGGGGAGCTGTTTTTT
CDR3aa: CASSWADTNTGELFF

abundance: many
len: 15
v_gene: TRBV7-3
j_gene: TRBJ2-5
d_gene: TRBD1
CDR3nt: TGTGCCAGCAGCCCTACAGGGGTCACTCAAGAGACCCAGTACTTC
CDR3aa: CASSPTGVTQETQYF

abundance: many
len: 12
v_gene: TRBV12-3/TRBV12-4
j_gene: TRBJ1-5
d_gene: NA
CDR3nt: TGTGCCAGCAGTTGGGTCAATCAGCCCCAGCATTTT
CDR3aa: CASSWVNQPQHF

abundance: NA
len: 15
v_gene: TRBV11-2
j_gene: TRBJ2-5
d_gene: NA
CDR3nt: TGTGCCAGCAGCTTGTGGAGTCACCGGGGAGAGACCCAGTACTTC
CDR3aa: CASSLWSHRGETQYF

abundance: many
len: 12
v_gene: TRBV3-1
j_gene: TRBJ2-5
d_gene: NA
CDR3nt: TGTGCCAGCAGCCAAGTAAGCGAGACCCAGTACTTC
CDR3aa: CASSQVSETQYF

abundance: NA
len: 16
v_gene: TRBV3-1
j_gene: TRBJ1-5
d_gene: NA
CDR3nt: TGTGCCAGCAGCCACGGGGGAGGAGACAGCAATCAGCCCCAGCATTTT
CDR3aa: CASSHGGGDSNQPQHF

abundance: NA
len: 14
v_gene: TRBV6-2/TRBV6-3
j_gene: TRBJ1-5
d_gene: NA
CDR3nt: TGTGCCAGCAGTCCGGACATGGCAAATCAGCCTCAGCATTTT
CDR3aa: CASSPDMANQPQHF

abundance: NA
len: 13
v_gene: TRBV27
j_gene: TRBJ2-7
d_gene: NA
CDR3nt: TGTGCCAGCCCGGACAGCTCTTCCTACGAGCAGTACTTC
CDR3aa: CASPDSSSYEQYF

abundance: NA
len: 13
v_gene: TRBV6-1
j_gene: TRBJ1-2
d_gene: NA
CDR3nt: TGTGCCAGCAACAGGGCGAGGGAATATGGCTACACCTTC
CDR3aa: CASNRAREYGYTF

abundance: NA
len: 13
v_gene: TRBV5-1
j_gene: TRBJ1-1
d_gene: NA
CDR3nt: TGCGCCAGCAGCCCGGTCCAGGGTACTGATGCTTTCTTT
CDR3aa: CASSPVQGTDAFF

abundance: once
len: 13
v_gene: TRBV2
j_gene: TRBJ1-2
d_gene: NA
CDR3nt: TGTGCCAGCCATCGGACAGCCACTATTGGCTACACCTTC
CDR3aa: CASHRTATIGYTF

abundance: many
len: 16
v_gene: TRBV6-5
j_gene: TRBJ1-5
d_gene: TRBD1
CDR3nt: TGTGCCAGCAGTCCAAGGAAAGGACAGGGGACTCAGCCCCAGCATTTT
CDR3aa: CASSPRKGQGTQPQHF

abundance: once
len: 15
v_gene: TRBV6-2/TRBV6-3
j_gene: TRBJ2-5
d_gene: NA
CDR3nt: TGTGCCAGCAGTTACAACAGCGCCTGGACGGAGACCCAGTACTTC
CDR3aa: CASSYNSAWTETQYF

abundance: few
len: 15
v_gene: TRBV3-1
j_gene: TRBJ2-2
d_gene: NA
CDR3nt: TGTGCCAGCAGCCAAGATTACTTTAGGTCCGGGGAGCTGTTTTTT
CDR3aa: CASSQDYFRSGELFF

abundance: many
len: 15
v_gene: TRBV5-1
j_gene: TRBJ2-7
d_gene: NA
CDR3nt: TGCGCCAGCAGCTGGGCAGGGGGGGAAGGCTCCGAGCAGTACTTC
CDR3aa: CASSWAGGEGSEQYF

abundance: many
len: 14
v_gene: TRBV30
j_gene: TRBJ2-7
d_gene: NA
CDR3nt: TGTGCCTGGATACGCTCAGGGGGGACCTACGAGCAGTACTTC
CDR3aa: CAWIRSGGTYEQYF

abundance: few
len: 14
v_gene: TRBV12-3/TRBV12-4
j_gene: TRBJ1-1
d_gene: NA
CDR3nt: TGTGCCAGCAGTCCAGGACACCCTTTGGGGTTAGCTTTCTTT
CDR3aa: CASSPGHPLGLAFF

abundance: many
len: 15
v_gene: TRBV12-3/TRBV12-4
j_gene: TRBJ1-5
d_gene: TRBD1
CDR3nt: TGTGCCAGCAGGGAACAGGGGGCTGGCGATCAGCCCCAGCATTTT
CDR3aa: CASREQGAGDQPQHF

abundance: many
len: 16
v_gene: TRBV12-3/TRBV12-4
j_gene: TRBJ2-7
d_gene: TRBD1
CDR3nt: TGTGCCAGCAGTCTAAGGGGCAGGGGGCCCCCCTACGGGCAGTACTTC
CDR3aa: CASSLRGRGPPYGQYF

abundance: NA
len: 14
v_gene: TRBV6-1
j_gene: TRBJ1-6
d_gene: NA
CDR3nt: TGTGCCAGCAGATCAAGCTCCTATAATTCACCCCTCCACTTT
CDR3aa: CASRSSSYNSPLHF

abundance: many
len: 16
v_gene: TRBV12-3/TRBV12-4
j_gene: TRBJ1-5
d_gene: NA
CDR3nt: TGTGCCAGCAGTGAGACCCCAGGGTTCGGCAATCAGCCCCAGCATTTT
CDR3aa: CASSETPGFGNQPQHF

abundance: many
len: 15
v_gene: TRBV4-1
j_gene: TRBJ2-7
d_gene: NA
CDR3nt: TGCGCCAGCAGCCAAGATTTCACACAAGTCTACGAGCAGTACTTC
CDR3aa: CASSQDFTQVYEQYF

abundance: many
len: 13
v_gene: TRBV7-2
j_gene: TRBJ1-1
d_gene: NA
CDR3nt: TGTGCCAGCAGCTTACAGGGGAACACTGAAGCTTTCTTT
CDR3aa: CASSLQGNTEAFF

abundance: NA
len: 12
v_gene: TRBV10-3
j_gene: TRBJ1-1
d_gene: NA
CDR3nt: TGTGCCATCAGTGAGTCACCCCTTGAAGCTTTCTTT
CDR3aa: CAISESPLEAFF

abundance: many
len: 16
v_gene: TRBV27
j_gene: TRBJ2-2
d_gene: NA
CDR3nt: TGTGCCAGCAGTTTACCCAAACACAACATCACCGGGGAGCTGTTTTTT
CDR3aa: CASSLPKHNITGELFF

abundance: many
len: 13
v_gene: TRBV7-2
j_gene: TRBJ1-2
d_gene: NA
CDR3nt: TGTGCCAGCAGCCCCCAGTACGCCTATGGCTACACCTTC
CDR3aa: CASSPQYAYGYTF

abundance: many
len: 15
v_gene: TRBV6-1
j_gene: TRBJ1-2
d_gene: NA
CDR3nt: TGTGCCAGCAGTGAAAAGGCGGTTTCACACTATGGCTACACCTTC
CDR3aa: CASSEKAVSHYGYTF

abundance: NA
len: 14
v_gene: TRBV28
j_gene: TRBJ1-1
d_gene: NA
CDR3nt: TGTGCCAGCAGTTTACGGGGTATAAACACTGAAGCTTTCTTT
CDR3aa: CASSLRGINTEAFF

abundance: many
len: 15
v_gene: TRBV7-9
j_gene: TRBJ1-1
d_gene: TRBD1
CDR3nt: TGTGCCAGCAGCTTCCAGGGGGCTGGGGGCACTGAAGCTTTCTTT
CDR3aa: CASSFQGAGGTEAFF

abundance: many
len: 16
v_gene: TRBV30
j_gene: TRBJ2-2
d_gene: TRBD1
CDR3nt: TGTGCCTGGAGTGTAAGATTACAGGGGGACACCGGGGAGCTGTTTTTT
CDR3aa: CAWSVRLQGDTGELFF

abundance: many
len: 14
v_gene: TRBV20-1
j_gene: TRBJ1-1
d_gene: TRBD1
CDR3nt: TGCAGTGCTAGGACCCCGACAGGGGTGTCTGAAGCTTTCTTT
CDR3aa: CSARTPTGVSEAFF

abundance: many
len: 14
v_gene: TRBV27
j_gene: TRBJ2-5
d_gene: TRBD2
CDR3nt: TGTGCCAGCGGCCAGGGAGCGGGAGAAGAGACCCAGTACTTC
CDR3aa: CASGQGAGEETQYF

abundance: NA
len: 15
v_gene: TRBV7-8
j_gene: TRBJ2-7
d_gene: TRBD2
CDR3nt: TGTGCCAGCAGCTTTCTAGCGGGAGGGTCCTACGATCAGTACTTC
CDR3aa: CASSFLAGGSYDQYF

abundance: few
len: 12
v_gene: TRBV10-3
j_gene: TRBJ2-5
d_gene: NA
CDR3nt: TGTGCCATCGGCCGCCCCGAGGAGACCCAGTACTTC
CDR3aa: CAIGRPEETQYF

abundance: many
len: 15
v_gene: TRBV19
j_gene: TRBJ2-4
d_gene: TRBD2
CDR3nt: TGTGCCAGTAGTCCAAGGACTAGCGGGAAAAACATTCAGTACTTC
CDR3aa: CASSPRTSGKNIQYF

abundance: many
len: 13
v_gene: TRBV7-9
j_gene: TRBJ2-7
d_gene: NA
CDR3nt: TGTGCCAGCAGCGGTAAGGGATCCTACGAGCAGTACTTC
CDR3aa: CASSGKGSYEQYF

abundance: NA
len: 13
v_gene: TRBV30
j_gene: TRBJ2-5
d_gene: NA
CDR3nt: TGTGCCTGGGGAGGGATGGGACAAGAGACCCAGTACTTC
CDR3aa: CAWGGMGQETQYF

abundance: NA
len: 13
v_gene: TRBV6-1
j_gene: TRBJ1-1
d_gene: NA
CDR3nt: TGTGCCAGCAGACAACAGCTGAACACTGAAGCTTTCTTT
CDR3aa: CASRQQLNTEAFF

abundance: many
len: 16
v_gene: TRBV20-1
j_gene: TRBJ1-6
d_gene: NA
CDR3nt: TGCAGTGCTAGAAGAGTCTCGAGCTCCTATAATTCACCCCTCCACTTT
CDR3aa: CSARRVSSSYNSPLHF

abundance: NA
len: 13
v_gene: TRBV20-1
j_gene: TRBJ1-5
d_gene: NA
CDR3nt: TGCAGTGCTAGAGGAGAGGGGGTTCAGCCCCAGCATTTT
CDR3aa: CSARGEGVQPQHF

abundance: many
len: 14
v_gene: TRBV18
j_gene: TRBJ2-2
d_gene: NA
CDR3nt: TGTGCCAGCTCAGAATGGCAGCTTGGCGGGGAGCTGTTTTTT
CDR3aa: CASSEWQLGGELFF

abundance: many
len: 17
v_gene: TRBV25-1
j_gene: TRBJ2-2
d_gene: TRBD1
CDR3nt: TGTGCCAGCAGTGCGCCCCGACAGGGGGTGAACACCGGGGAGCTGTTTTTT
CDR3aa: CASSAPRQGVNTGELFF

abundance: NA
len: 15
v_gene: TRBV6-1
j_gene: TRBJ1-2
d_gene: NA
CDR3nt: TGTGCCAGCAGTGAAGAAGACAGTACTTACTATGGCTACACCTTC
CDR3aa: CASSEEDSTYYGYTF

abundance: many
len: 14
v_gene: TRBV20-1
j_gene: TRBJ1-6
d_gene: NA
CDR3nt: TGCAGTGCTAGAGTAGCAGGTGATGGCTCACCCCTCCACTTT
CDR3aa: CSARVAGDGSPLHF

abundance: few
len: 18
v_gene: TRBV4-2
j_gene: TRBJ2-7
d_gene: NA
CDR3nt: TGTGCCAGCAGCCGCGGCCTATCGGACCAAAAGAGCTCCTACGAGCAGTACTTC
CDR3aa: CASSRGLSDQKSSYEQYF

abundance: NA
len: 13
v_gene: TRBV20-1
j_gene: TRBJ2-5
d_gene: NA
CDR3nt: TGCAGTGCTAGAGTCGGGGTTCTCGGGACCCAGTACTTC
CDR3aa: CSARVGVLGTQYF

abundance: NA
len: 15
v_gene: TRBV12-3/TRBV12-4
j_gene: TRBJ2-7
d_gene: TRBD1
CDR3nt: TGTGCCAGCAGTTTATGGGACAGGGGGCAGAACGAGCAGTACTTC
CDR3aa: CASSLWDRGQNEQYF

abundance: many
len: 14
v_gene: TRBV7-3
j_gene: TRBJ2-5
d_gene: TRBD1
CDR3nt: TGTGCCAGCAGCTTAGGGACAGGGGAGGAGACCCAGTACTTC
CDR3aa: CASSLGTGEETQYF